One sample yielded the 12 T cell receptor beta chains listed below, sequenced in a study of tumor and adjacent non-tumor tissue in lung cancer. This sample's RNA came from whole unsorted tissue. Three rounds of nested PCR, following a modified ARM-PCR protocol, produced the TCRbeta library. Using its own MiXCR run on the multiplex PCR reads, TCRdb lists one record per CDR3 protein. The sample has over 110,000 distinct CDR3 sequences; approximately 66% are singletons. The source material was lung tumor tissue. The receptors stem from a man aged 55 to 70 with small cell lung cancer.

On this clonotype: Being one base from a much bigger clone, this may be a read error. This chain uses TRBV6-5 with TRBJ2-1; possible D gene TRBD2, 5 bases. The ends were cut back, 6 bases at V and 8 bases at J, with 26 bases in the middle. Germline V lookup: CDR1 MNHEY, CDR2 SVGAGI. The CDR3 has 17 residues. This CDR3 is CASSLRRSASRIHEQFF. DNA for the CDR3: TGTGCCAGCAGCCTACGGCGTTCGGCTAGCAGGATCCATGAGCAGTTCTTC.

Remarks on this clonotype: Compared with germline, one end of the junction differs, possibly owing to a read error. The chain couples TRBV11-2 to TRBJ1-1; 7 nucleotides match TRBD1. The CDR3 extends over 15 amino acids. Germline values: CDR1 SGHAT, CDR2 FQNNGV. The CDR3 reads CASCTRQGMNTEALF. CDR3 nucleotide sequence: TGTGCCAGCTGCACCAGACAGGGCATGAACACTGAAGCTCTCTTT.

The genes are TRBV10-2 and TRBJ2-7; D remains unclear. V was shortened by 3 bases and J by 3 bases, with 9 bases between the two germline ends. CDR1 and CDR2 (germline): WSHSY, SAAADI. The CDR3 extends over 13 amino acids. The CDR3 protein is CASSDGRDYEQYV. CDR3 DNA sequence: TGCGCCAGCAGTGATGGTAGAGACTACGAGCAGTACGTC.

To note about this clonotype: A junction boundary mismatches the germline segment, possibly from a read error. V is TRBV11-2 and J is TRBJ2-1; D could derive from TRBD1 or TRBD2 (5 bases each). The CDR3 has 14 amino acids. Germline V CDR1 and CDR2: SGHAT, FQNNGV. In DNA form, the CDR3 reads TGTGTCAGCCAGAAGCGGCAGGGCAACAATGAGCATTTCTTC. This sequence encodes CVSQKRQGNNEHFF.

V is TRBV6-5 and J is TRBJ2-1; 11 bases map to TRBD2. This CDR3 comprises 16 residues. Germline lookup yields CDR1 MNHEY and CDR2 SVGAGI. The junction had 2 bases not matched to a gene; V was cut back by 0 bases and J by 4 bases. The CDR3 region has the DNA TGTGCCAGCAGTTACTCGTGGACTAGCGGGTACAATGAGCAGTTCTTC. Translating it yields CASSYSWTSGYNEQFF.

The CDR3, as DNA: TGTGCCAGTGCAGGGTTCTCCCGTGGTGGGCTTCGGCCCCAGCATTTT. It specifies CASAGFSRGGLRPQHF. The V and J genes are TRBV19 and TRBJ1-5, with a possible D match to TRBD1 (5 bases). The CDR3 totals 16 residues. The V end was cut by 8 bases, the J end by 9 bases, with 26 bases between. The germline CDR1 and CDR2 sequences are LNHDA and SQIVND (reference sequence).

The table lists this clonotype with many counts. This rearrangement joins TRBV6-5 to TRBJ1-4; 10 bases fit TRBD1. CDR3 size: 17 residues. V gave up 6 bases and J gave up 3 bases; unmatched junction bases: 10. Per the germline V gene, CDR1 is MNHEY and CDR2 is SVGAGI. The CDR3 spells CASSRNPGTGANEKLFF. As DNA, the CDR3 is TGTGCCAGCAGCCGGAACCCCGGGACAGGGGCTAATGAAAAACTGTTTTTT.

This clonotype was observed a single time. One end of the junction does not line up with germline, which may come from a read error. The rearrangement uses TRBV12-3 or TRBV12-4 and TRBJ2-7, with 7 bases that match TRBD2. The CDR3 spans 14 residues. The CDR3 sequence is CASSPTSSSNEQYF. The CDR3 bases are TGTGCCAGCAGTCCGACTAGCAGCTCCAACGAGCAGTACTTC.

The table lists this clonotype with many counts. V and J are TRBV11-2 and TRBJ1-2; 9 bases line up with TRBD1. Per the germline V gene, CDR1 is SGHAT and CDR2 is FQNNGV. The CDR3 contains 14 residues. J lost 7 bases, V lost 4 bases, and 7 bases had no gene match. The CDR3: CASSSGQGGIGYTF. In DNA form, the CDR3 reads TGTGCCAGCAGCTCGGGACAGGGTGGTATTGGCTACACCTTC.

This clonotype was recorded a few times. This sequence may be a read error, since a much larger clone differs from it by one base. Since no conserved phenylalanine or tryptophan closes the CDR3, a read error is the likely cause. V usage is TRBV11-2 and J usage is TRBJ1-1; D is undetermined. Germline CDR1 SGHAT, CDR2 FQNNGV. Trimming removed 3 bases at V and 3 bases at J, with 5 bases between. The CDR3 covers 12 residues. The CDR3 loop is CASSFSYTEAFY. As DNA, the CDR3 is TGTGCCAGCAGCTTTTCATACACTGAAGCTTTCTAT.

Remarks on this clonotype: A read error may account for a junction end that differs from germline. J is TRBJ2-7 and V is TRBV11-3; unclear D gene. Germline V gives CDR1 SGHNT, CDR2 YENEEA. The CDR3 length is 14 residues. CDR3 in DNA: TGTGCCAGCGGCTTTCAAGGATTCTTCGACGAGCACTACTTC. This translates into CASGFQGFFDEHYF.

J is TRBJ2-7 and V is TRBV6-5; the D gene is possibly TRBD2 (7 bases). The germline V gene encodes CDR1 MNHEY and CDR2 SVGAGI. Trimming removed 11 bases at V and 4 bases at J, with 24 bases between. The CDR3 runs to 15 residues. As DNA, the CDR3 is TGTGCCTGCATGGGGGGGCTAGCGCCAGGTTACGAGCAGTACGTC. This gives the protein CACMGGLAPGYEQYV.